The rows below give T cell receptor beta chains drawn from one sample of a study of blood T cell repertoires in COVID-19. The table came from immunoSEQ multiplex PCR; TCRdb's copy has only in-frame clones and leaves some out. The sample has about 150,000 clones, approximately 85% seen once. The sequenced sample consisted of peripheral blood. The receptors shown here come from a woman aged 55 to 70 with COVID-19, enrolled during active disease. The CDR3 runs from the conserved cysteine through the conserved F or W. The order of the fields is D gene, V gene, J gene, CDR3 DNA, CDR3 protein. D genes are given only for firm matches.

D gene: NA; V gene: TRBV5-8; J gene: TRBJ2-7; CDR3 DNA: TGTGCCAGCAGCTCTTCTAGGTACGAGCAGTACTTC; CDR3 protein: CASSSSRYEQYF
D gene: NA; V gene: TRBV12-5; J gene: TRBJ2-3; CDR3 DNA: TGTGCTAGTGGTATTACAGGGGATACGCAGTATTTT; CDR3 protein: CASGITGDTQYF
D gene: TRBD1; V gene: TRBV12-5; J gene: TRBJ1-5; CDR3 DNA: TGTGCTAGTGGGCAGACAGGGGTAATAGGTCAGCCCCAGCATTTT; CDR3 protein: CASGQTGVIGQPQHF
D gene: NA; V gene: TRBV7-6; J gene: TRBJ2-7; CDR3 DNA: TGTGCCAGCAGCTCGAGGGCCCTTGGGGACGAGCAGTACTTC; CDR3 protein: CASSSRALGDEQYF
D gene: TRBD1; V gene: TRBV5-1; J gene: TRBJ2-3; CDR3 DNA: TGCGCCAGCAGCCACGACAGGGGAAACACAGATACGCAGTATTTT; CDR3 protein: CASSHDRGNTDTQYF
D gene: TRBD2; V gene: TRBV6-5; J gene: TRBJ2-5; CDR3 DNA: TGTGCCAGCAGTTTTCGGGGACTAGCGGGAGGTGAGACCCAGTACTTC; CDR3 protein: CASSFRGLAGGETQYF
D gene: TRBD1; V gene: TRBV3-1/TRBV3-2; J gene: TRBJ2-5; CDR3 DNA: TGTGCCAGCAGCCAAGTAGGGACAGTCGGCGGAGAGACCCAGTACTTC; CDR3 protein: CASSQVGTVGGETQYF
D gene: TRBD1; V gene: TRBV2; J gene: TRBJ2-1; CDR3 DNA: TGTGCCAGCAGTGGACAGGGCTACAATGAGCAGTTCTTC; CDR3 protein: CASSGQGYNEQFF
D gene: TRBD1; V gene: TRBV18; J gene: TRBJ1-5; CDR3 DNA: TGTGCCAGCTCAAGTCGGGACAGGGTCAATCAGCCCCAGCATTTT; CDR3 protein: CASSSRDRVNQPQHF
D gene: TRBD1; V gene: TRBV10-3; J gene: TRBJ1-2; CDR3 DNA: TGTGCCATCAGTGGTGTAAAGCTCGGGACAGGGGACGGCTACACCTTC; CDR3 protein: CAISGVKLGTGDGYTF
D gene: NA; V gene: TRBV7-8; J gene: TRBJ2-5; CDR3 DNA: TGTGCCAGCAGCTTAGAAGGGGACTCCAACCAAGAGACCCAGTACTTC; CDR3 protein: CASSLEGDSNQETQYF
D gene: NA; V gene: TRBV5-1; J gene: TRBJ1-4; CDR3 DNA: TGCGCCAGCAGCACGACGGACAACTTCAATGAAAAACTGTTTTTT; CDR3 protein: CASSTTDNFNEKLFF
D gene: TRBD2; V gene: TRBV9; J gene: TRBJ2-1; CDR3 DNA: TGTGCCAGCAGCGGAACCGGGACTAGCGGGGTTTTTTACAATGAGCAGTTCTTC; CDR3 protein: CASSGTGTSGVFYNEQFF
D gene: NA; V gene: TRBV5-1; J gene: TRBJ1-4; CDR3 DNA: TGCGCCAGCAGCTTAGGCGGCCTAAATGAAAAACTGTTTTTT; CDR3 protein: CASSLGGLNEKLFF
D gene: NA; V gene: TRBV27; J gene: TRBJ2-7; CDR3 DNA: TGTGCCAGCAGTTCCTCTTCCGGCGAGCAGTACTTC; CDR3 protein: CASSSSSGEQYF